This T cell receptor (beta chain) was observed in a study of OX40 agonist ivuxolimab in advanced cancers. About the research overall: Patient treatment consisted of intravenous ivuxolimab administration every 2 weeks at 0.01 to 10 mg/kg. Regarding the study as a whole: A proportion of nonresponders additionally exhibited low normalized T-cell clonal expansion. The study did not work out the antigen specificity of the expanded peripheral T cells.

Comments on this clone: Its antigen is currently unknown.

The data were produced by immunoSEQ multiplex PCR, yet TCRdb's version contains in-frame clones alone and is incomplete. The data show 12,000 to 15,000 clones, about 93% seen once. Between the trimmed V and J ends, which lost 4 bases and 7 bases, there was a span of 21 bases. In germline, CDR1 is SGHRS, CDR2 YFSETQ. The CDR3 sequence is 15 residues long. This TCR was sampled from an adult with an advanced solid tumor such as melanoma, head and neck, liver or kidney cancer. This rearrangement joins TRBV5-1 to TRBJ2-7, with D tentatively TRBD1 or TRBD2 (7 bases each). Sample: CD4+ or CD8+ T cells sorted from blood, taken in a trial of the OX40 agonist ivuxolimab. This CDR3 is CASSAGDSSPGEQYF. Here the CDR3 DNA reads TGCGCCAGCAGCGCGGGGGACAGCTCCCCGGGGGAGCAGTACTTC.